The subject of this entry is one TCR beta chain. From germline, CDR1 is SGDLS and CDR2 YYNGEE. This CDR3 has 14 amino acids. The V and J ends lost 0 bases and 1 base respectively, with 7 bases between them. The data derive from a study of blood T cell repertoires in COVID-19. In the study overall: T cells, B-cell-depleted T cells, or PBMCs provided the cDNA or gDNA that served as material.

TCRdb keeps only in-frame clones here, not all; method: immunoSEQ multiplex PCR. The sample has some 140,000 clones, approximately 80% seen once. Sequenced: peripheral blood. This clonotype originated in a woman older than 75 with acute or convalescent COVID-19. J is TRBJ2-5 and V is TRBV9; the D gene is possibly TRBD1 (5 bases). The CDR3 region is CASSVEGAQETQYF. The CDR3 coding sequence is TGTGCCAGCAGCGTAGAAGGGGCCCAAGAGACCCAGTACTTC.